The T cell receptor beta chain described here comes from a study of identical twins. The germline V gene encodes CDR1 DFQATT and CDR2 SNEGSKA (reference sequence). The CDR3 has 14 amino acids. After removal of 0 bases from V and 4 bases from J, the junction contained 4 bases not matched to a gene. Each CDR3 protein gets one entry after TCRdb re-called the 5' RACE reads with MiXCR. The profile covers 500,000 to 600,000 distinct CDR3 sequences, with around 20% appearing a single time and roughly 0.9% taken by the ten largest. The sample was also reused in another study, on T cells expressing NK-cell markers. Turning to that study: The share of CD8+ T cells held by dominant NKG2C+ clonotypes was about 1.0-8% in several donors.

Sequenced sample: CD4+ T cells sorted from blood. The clonotype was recovered from a woman aged 18-29 years in good health. The chain combines TRBV20-1 with TRBJ2-5; 8 nucleotides align to TRBD2. CDR3 coding DNA: TGCAGTGCTAGAGATACTAGCGGCGGAGAGACCCAGTACTTC. Protein product: CSARDTSGGETQYF.